This TCR beta chain originates from a study of OX40 agonist ivuxolimab in advanced cancers. Study-wide results and limits: Certain nonresponders additionally had low normalized T-cell clonal expansion. CD4+ and CD8+ T cells in blood underwent clonal expansion by week 6 at 0.1 to 3.0 mg/kg.

The repertoire was sequenced with immunoSEQ multiplex PCR; TCRdb's copy has only in-frame clones and lacks some. The data contain fewer than 65,000 clones, about 89% of them singletons. In the case of this clone: Its antigen is unidentified.

This CDR3 is 14 amino acids long. Germline V gene data show CDR1 as SGHVS and CDR2 as FQNEAQ. V gave up 6 bases and J gave up 2 bases; unmatched junction bases: 6. The sample consisted of CD4+ or CD8+ T cells sorted from blood, taken in a trial of the OX40 agonist ivuxolimab. The sequence derives from an adult with an advanced solid tumor such as melanoma, head and neck, liver or kidney cancer. The V call is TRBV7-8, the J call TRBJ1-1; TRBD1 aligns across 7 bases. CDR3 sequence (DNA): TGTGCCAGCAGTAGGACAGGCAGCAACACTGAAGCTTTCTTT. Its translation is CASSRTGSNTEAFF.